The clone carrying this T cell receptor (beta chain) showed up just a few times. This record comes from a study of blood T cell repertoires in COVID-19. Study-level background: Acute-phase and convalescent COVID-19 samples originated in the United States, Italy and Spain. Nucleic acid was either cDNA or gDNA, and it came from T cells, B-cell-depleted T cells, or PBMCs.

In the original workflow: Amplification from reference gene primers served as the basis for estimated nucleated cell counts. Some clones are missing from TCRdb's copy, which holds only in-frame ones; the method was immunoSEQ multiplex PCR. V, J and clone size were drawn from that table, and D and trimming were deduced from the DNA. The repertoire holds about 160,000 clones, with roughly 89% as singletons. The CDR3 is made up of 16 amino acids. Unmatched junction bases numbered 3, after V lost 2 bases and J lost 0 bases. Germline values: CDR1 ENHRY, CDR2 SYGVKD. The material sequenced was peripheral blood. The sequence was obtained from a woman between 70 and 85 years old with COVID-19, enrolled during active disease. The genes are TRBV10-3 and TRBJ2-1, with 8 nucleotides matching TRBD2. This chain's CDR3 is CAISEPGTSSYNEQFF. The CDR3 DNA reads as TGTGCCATCAGTGAGCCCGGGACTAGCTCCTACAATGAGCAGTTCTTC.